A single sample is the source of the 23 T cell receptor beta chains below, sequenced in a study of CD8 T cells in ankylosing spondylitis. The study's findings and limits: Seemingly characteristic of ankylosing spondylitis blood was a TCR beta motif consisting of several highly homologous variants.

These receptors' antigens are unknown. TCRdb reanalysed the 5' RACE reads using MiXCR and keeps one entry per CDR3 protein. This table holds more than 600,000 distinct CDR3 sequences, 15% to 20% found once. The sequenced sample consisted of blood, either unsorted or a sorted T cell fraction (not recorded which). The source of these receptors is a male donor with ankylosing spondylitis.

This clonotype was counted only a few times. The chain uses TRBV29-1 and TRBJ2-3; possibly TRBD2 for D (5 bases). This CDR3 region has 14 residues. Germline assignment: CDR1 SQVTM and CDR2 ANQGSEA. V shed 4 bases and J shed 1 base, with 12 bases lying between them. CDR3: CSVGGLPGTDTQYF. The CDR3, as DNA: TGCAGCGTTGGAGGGTTGCCGGGCACAGATACGCAGTATTTT.

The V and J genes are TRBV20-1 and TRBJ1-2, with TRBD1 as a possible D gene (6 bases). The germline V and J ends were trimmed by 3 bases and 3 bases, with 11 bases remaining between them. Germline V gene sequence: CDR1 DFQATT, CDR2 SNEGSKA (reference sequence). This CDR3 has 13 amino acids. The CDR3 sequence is CSASRGGDYGYTF. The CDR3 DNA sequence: TGCAGTGCTAGTCGAGGGGGGGACTATGGCTACACCTTC.

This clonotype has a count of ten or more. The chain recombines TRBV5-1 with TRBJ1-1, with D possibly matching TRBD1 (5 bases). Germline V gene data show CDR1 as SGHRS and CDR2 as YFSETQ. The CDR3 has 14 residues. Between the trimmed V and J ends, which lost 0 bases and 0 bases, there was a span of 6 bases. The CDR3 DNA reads TGCGCCAGCAGCTTGGAGGGGCTGAACACTGAAGCTTTCTTT. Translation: CASSLEGLNTEAFF.

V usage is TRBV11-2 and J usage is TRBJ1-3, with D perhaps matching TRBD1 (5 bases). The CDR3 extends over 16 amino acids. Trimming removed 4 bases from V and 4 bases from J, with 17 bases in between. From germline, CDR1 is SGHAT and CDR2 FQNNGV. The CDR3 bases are TGTGCCAGCAGCTCAAATTGGGGGGGAGCAGGAAACACCATATATTTT. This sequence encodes CASSSNWGGAGNTIYF.

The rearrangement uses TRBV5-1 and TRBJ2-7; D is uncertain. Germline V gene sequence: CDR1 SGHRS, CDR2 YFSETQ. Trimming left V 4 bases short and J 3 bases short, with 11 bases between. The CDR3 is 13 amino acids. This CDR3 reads CASSPRQDYEQYF. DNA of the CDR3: TGCGCCAGCAGCCCTAGACAAGACTACGAGCAGTACTTC.

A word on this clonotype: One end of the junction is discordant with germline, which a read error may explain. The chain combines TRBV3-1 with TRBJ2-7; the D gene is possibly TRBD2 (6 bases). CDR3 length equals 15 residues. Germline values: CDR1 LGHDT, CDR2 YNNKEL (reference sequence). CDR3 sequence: CATSPLATPSYEQYF. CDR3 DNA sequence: TGTGCCACCAGCCCTCTAGCGACCCCCTCCTACGAGCAGTACTTC.

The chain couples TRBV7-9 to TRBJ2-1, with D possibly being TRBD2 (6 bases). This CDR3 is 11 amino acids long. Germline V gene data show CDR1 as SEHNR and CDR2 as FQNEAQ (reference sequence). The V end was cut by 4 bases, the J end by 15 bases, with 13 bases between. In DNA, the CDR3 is TGTGCCAGCAGCTCTAGCGTGGGGAGGTTCTTC. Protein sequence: CASSSSVGRFF.

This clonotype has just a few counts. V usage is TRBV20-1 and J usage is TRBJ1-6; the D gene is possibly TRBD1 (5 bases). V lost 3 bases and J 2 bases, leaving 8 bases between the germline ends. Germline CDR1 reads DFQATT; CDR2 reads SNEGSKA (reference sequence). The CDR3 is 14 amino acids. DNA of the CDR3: TGCAGTGCTAGGGGGACTGCCTATAATTCACCCCTCCACTTT. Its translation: CSARGTAYNSPLHF.

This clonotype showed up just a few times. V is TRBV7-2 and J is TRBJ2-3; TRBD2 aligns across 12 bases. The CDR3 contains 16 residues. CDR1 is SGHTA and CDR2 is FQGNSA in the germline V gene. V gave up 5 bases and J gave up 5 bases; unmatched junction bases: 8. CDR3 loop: CASSARLAGDGDTQYF. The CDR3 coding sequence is TGTGCCAGCAGCGCGAGACTAGCGGGAGATGGAGATACGCAGTATTTT.

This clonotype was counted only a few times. The CDR3 reads CSAKGGRGSGQPQHF. The CDR3 coding sequence is TGCAGTGCTAAAGGGGGGCGGGGGTCGGGTCAGCCCCAGCATTTT. V gene TRBV20-1 combines with J gene TRBJ1-5, with a tentative D call TRBD1 (6 bases). Germline lookup yields CDR1 DFQATT and CDR2 SNEGSKA (reference sequence). The ends were cut back, 4 bases at V and 6 bases at J, with 19 bases in the middle. This CDR3 contains 15 residues.

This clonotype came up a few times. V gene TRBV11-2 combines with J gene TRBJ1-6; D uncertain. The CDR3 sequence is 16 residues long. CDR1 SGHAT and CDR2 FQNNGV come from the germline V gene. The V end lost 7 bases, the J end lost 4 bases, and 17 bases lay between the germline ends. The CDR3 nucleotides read TGTGCCAGCACCTCCTACGGGGAGGCTTATAATTCACCCCTCCACTTT. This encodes CASTSYGEAYNSPLHF.

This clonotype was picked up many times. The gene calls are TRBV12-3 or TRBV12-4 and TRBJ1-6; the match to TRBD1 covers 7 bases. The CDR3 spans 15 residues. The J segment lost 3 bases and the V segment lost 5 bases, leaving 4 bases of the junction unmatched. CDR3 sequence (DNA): TGTGCCAGCAGTCCGGGGACAGACTATAATTCACCCCTCCACTTT. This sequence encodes CASSPGTDYNSPLHF.

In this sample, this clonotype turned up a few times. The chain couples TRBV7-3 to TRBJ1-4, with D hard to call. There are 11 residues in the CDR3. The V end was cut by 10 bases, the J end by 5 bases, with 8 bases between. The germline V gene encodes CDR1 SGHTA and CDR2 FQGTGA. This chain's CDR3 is CAKDGNEKLFF. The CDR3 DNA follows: TGTGCCAAGGACGGGAATGAAAAACTGTTTTTT.

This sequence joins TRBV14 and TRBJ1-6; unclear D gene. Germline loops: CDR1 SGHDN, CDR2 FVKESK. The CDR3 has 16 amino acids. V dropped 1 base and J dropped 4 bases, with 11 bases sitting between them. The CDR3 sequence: CASSQATEIYNSPLHF. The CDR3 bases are TGTGCCAGCAGCCAAGCTACAGAAATTTATAATTCACCCCTCCACTTT.

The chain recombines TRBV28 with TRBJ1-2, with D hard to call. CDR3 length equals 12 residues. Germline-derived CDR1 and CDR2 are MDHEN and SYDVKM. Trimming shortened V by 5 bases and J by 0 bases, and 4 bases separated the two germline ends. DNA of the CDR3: TGTGCCAGCAGTCCCACTAACTATGGCTACACCTTC. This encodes CASSPTNYGYTF.

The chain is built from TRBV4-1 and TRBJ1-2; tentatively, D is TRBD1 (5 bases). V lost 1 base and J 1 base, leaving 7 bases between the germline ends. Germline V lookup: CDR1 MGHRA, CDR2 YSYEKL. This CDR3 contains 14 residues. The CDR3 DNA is TGCGCCAGCAGCCAAGGACAGCGTAACTATGGCTACACCTTC. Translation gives CASSQGQRNYGYTF.

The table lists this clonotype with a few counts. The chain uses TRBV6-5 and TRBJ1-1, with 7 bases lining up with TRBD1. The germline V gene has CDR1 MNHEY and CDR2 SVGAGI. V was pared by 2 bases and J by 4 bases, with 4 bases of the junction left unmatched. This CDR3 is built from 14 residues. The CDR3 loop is CASSYLQGGTEAFF. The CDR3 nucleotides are TGTGCCAGCAGTTACCTCCAGGGGGGCACTGAAGCTTTCTTT.

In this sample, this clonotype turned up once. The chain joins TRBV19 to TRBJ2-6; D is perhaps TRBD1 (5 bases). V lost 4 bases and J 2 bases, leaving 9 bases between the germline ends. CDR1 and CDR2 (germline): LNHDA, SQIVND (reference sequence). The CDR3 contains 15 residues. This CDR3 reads CASSTGSTGANVLTF. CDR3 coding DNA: TGTGCCAGTAGTACAGGGTCGACTGGGGCCAACGTCCTGACTTTC.

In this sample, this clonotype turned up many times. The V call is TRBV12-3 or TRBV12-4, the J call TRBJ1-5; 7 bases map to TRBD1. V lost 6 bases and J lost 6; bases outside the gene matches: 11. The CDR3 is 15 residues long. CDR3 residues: CASSPSGQFSQPQHF. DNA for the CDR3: TGTGCCAGCAGCCCATCGGGACAGTTCAGTCAGCCCCAGCATTTT.

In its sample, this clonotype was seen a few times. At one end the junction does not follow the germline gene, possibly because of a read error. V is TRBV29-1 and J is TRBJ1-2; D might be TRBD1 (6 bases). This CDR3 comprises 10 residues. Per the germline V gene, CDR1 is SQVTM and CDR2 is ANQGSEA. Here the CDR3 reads CSVADVGQTF. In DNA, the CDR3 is TGCAGCGTTGCTGATGTAGGACAGACTTTC.

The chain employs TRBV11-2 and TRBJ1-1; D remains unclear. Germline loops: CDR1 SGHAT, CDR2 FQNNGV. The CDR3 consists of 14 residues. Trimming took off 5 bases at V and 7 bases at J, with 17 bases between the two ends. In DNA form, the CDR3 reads TGTGCCAGCAGCGCGTTCCGGGCAGGCGTTGAAGCTTTCTTT. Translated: CASSAFRAGVEAFF.

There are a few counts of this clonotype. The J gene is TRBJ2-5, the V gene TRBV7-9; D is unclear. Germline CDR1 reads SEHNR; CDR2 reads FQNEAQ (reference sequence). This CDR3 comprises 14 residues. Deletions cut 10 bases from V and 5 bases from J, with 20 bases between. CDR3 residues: CATEAQSFPETQYF. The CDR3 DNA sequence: TGTGCCACCGAAGCGCAATCGTTCCCCGAGACCCAGTACTTC.

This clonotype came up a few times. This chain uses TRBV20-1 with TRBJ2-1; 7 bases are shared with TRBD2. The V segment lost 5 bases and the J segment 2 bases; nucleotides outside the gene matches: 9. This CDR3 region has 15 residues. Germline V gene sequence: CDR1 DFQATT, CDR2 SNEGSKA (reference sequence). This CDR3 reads CSARGLADAYNEQFF. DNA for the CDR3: TGCAGTGCTCGTGGCCTAGCGGACGCCTACAATGAGCAGTTCTTC.